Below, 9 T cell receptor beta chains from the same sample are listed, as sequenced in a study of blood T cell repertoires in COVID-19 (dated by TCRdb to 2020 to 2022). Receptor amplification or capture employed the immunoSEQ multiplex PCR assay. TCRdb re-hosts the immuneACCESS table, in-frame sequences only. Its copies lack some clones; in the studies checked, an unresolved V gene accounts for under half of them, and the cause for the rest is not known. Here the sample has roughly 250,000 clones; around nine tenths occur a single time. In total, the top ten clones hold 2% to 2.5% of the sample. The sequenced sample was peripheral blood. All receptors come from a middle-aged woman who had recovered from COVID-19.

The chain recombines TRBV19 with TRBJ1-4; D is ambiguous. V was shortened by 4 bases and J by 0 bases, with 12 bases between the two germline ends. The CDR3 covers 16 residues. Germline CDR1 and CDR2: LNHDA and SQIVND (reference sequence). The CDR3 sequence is CASSRYAEATNEKLFF. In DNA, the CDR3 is TGTGCCAGTAGTAGGTACGCGGAAGCAACTAATGAAAAACTGTTTTTT. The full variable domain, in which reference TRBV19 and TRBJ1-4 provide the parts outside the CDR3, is DGGITQSPKYLFRKEGQNVTLSCEQNLNHDAMYWYRQDPGQGLRLIYYSQIVNDFQKGDIAEGYSVSREKKESFPLTVTSAQKNPTAFYLCASSRYAEATNEKLFFGSGTQLSVL.

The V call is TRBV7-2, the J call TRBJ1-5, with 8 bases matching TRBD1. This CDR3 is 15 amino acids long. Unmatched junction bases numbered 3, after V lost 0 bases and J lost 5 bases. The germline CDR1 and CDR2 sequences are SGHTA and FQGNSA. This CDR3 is CASSLARTGYQPQHF. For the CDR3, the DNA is TGTGCCAGCAGCTTAGCCCGGACAGGGTATCAGCCCCAGCATTTT.

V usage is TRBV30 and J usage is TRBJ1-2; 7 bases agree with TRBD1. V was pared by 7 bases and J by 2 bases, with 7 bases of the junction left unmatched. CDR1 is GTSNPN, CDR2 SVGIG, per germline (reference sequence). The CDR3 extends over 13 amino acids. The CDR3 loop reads CAYFDRANYGYTF. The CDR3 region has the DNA TGTGCCTATTTCGACAGGGCGAACTATGGCTACACCTTC.

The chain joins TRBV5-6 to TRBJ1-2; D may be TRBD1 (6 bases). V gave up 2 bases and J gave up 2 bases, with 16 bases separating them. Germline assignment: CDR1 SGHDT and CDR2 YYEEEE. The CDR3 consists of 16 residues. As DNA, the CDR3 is TGTGCCAGCAGCTTTGGCGGTCAGGGGATGAACTATGGCTACACCTTC. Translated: CASSFGGQGMNYGYTF.

The CDR3: CASSQSVLSGGPGEQFF. The CDR3, as DNA: TGTGCCAGCAGCCAATCGGTTCTAAGCGGGGGACCCGGTGAGCAGTTCTTC. The chain combines TRBV7-2 with TRBJ2-1; 8 bases line up with TRBD2. The CDR3 runs 17 residues. V lost 5 bases and J lost 9; bases outside the gene matches: 18. CDR1 and CDR2 (germline): SGHTA, FQGNSA.

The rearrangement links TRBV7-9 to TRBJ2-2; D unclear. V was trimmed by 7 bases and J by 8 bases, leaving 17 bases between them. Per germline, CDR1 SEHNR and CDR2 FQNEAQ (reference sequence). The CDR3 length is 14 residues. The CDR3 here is CASTLVRGVGELFF. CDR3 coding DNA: TGTGCCAGCACTCTTGTACGAGGAGTGGGGGAGCTGTTTTTT.

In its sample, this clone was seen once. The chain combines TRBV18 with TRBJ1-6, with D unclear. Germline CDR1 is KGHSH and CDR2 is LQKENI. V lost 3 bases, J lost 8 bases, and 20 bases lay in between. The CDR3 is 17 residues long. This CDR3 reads CASSPSQTPPRDSPLHF. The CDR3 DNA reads TGTGCCAGCTCACCCTCACAGACCCCCCCGAGGGATTCACCCCTCCACTTT.

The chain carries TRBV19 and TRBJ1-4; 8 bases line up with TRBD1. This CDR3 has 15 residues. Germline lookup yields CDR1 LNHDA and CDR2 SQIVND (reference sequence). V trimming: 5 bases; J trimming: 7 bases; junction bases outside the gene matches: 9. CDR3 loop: CASSPTDREGEKLFF. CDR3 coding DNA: TGTGCCAGTAGTCCCACGGACAGGGAGGGTGAAAAACTGTTTTTT. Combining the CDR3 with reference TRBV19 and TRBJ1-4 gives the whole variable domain DGGITQSPKYLFRKEGQNVTLSCEQNLNHDAMYWYRQDPGQGLRLIYYSQIVNDFQKGDIAEGYSVSREKKESFPLTVTSAQKNPTAFYLCASSPTDREGEKLFFGSGTQLSVL.

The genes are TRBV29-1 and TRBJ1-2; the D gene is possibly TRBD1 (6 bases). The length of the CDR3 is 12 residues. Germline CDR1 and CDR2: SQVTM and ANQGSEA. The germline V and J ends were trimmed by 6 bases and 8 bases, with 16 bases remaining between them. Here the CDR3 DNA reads TGCAGCGTCGTTGGACCAGGGGAGGGCTACACCTTC. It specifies CSVVGPGEGYTF.